The sequence of this T cell receptor (beta chain) was determined in a study of blood T cell repertoires in COVID-19. Study details: Donors in the United States, Italy and Spain gave samples during acute or convalescent COVID-19.

Per the original methods: Nucleated cell number was recorded as an estimate derived from reference gene primer amplification. Repertoires were generated with immunoSEQ multiplex PCR, while TCRdb's copy carries only in-frame clones and drops some. That table supplies the V and J calls and clone size; D and trimming were determined from the DNA. Counted here are about 87,000 clones, 80% to 90% occurring once; the ten biggest clones make up around 10%. This clone was seen once. The CDR3 has 18 residues. The V gene's germline CDR1 is SGHRS and CDR2 YFSETQ. The V segment lost 5 bases and the J segment 2 bases; nucleotides outside the gene matches: 9.

This receptor was identified in a man of 80 years or more with acute or convalescent COVID-19. V gene TRBV5-1 combines with J gene TRBJ2-1; 14 positions match TRBD2. Sequences were obtained from peripheral blood. The CDR3 loop reads CASRLTSGGAVAYNEQFF. The CDR3 nucleotides read TGCGCCAGCAGATTGACTAGCGGGGGGGCGGTCGCCTACAATGAGCAGTTCTTC.